This T cell receptor beta chain is drawn from a study of shared clonotypes between healthy human individuals. The CDR3 totals 13 residues. V shed 5 bases and J shed 2 bases, with 10 bases lying between them. CDR1 is LNHDA, CDR2 SQIVND, per germline (reference sequence). The method was immunoSEQ multiplex PCR; TCRdb's version includes in-frame clones alone and lacks a portion of them. The sample carries a few million clones, roughly nine tenths recorded once. About this clone itself: Different DNA sequences within this sample yield the same CDR3.

This TCR was recovered from a man younger than 35 in good health. Sequenced input: naive CD4+ T cells sorted from blood. Subset noted: CD45RA+ positively selected. The chain carries TRBV19 and TRBJ2-7, with a tentative D call TRBD1 (6 bases). This CDR3 reads CASSPRGTYEQYF. Here the CDR3 DNA reads TGTGCCAGTAGTCCCAGGGGCACCTACGAGCAGTACTTC. Supplemented by reference TRBV19 and TRBJ2-7, the full variable domain reads DGGITQSPKYLFRKEGQNVTLSCEQNLNHDAMYWYRQDPGQGLRLIYYSQIVNDFQKGDIAEGYSVSREKKESFPLTVTSAQKNPTAFYLCASSPRGTYEQYFGPGTRLTVT.